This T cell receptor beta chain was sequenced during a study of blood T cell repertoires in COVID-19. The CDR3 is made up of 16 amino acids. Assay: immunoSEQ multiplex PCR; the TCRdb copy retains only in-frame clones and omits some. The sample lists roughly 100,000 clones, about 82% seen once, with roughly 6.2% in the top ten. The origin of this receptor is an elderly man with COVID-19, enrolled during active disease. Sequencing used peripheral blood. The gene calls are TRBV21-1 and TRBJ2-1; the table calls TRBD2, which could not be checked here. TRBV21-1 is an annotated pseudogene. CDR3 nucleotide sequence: TGTGCCAGCAGCAGACCGCGGTCTAGCGGCAACAATGAGCAGTTCTTC. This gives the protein CASSRPRSSGNNEQFF.